The clone carrying this T cell receptor (beta chain) appeared a single time. In the study's own analysis: Scientists estimated how many nucleated cells there were by amplifying reference gene primers. This table comes from immunoSEQ multiplex PCR, and its TCRdb copy is limited to in-frame clones, with some not included. That table is the source of V, J and clone size, and D and trimming were worked out from the DNA. The sample lists around 120,000 clones, 69% seen once, with 5% to 6.5% in the top ten. The entry originates in a study of blood T cell repertoires in COVID-19. The wider study: The United States, Italy and Spain provided the acute and convalescent COVID-19 samples. T cells, B-cell-depleted T cells, or PBMCs provided the cDNA or gDNA that served as material.

The CDR3 runs to 18 residues. V shed 5 bases and J 6 bases; nucleotides not matched to a gene: 13. Germline V gene lookup returns CDR1 SGHVS and CDR2 FQNEAQ. Sequencing was done on a sample of peripheral blood. This chain joins TRBV7-8 and TRBJ2-3; 14 bases match TRBD2. This TCR was recovered from an elderly man with acute or convalescent COVID-19. The CDR3, as DNA: TGTGCCAGCAGCCTGGGACTAGCGGGAGTGAGCCCCCTTGATACGCAGTATTTT. Translated, it gives CASSLGLAGVSPLDTQYF. Full variable domain (remainder filled in from reference TRBV7-8 and TRBJ2-3): GAGVSQSPRYKVAKRGQDVALRCDPISGHVSLFWYQQALGQGPEFLTYFQNEAQLDKSGLPSDRFFAERPEGSVSTLKIQRTQQEDSAVYLCASSLGLAGVSPLDTQYFGPGTRLTVL.